Listed below are T cell receptor beta chains from one sample, sequenced in a study of blood T cells in healthy people across ages. TCRdb reanalysed the 5' RACE reads using MiXCR and keeps one entry per CDR3 protein. The repertoire holds some 880,000 distinct CDR3 sequences, around 36% seen once, with around 13% in the top ten. Sequencing input: blood. These receptors originate from a man between 18 and 35 years old in good health. Both conserved end residues are trimmed from each CDR3.

v_gene	len	j_gene	CDR3aa
TRBV20-1	12	TRBJ2-2	SARQGPNTGELF
TRBV2	13	TRBJ2-5	ASSEVDSSWVEQY
TRBV7-3	12	TRBJ2-3	ASSPDGGMNTQY
TRBV20-1	13	TRBJ1-2	SARDPAGPYYGYT
TRBV3-1	13	TRBJ2-1	ASSIRQGRAFEQF
TRBV7-2	12	TRBJ1-1	ASSLGGEVSVAF
TRBV27	12	TRBJ2-3	ATRSEYFTDTQY
TRBV20-1	12	TRBJ1-1	SASRGAVSTEAF
TRBV28	14	TRBJ2-3	ASSSHAFTITDTQY
TRBV10-3	16	TRBJ2-3	AISGGLAGRTSTDTQY
TRBV2	13	TRBJ2-7	ASTLRLAVGNEQY
TRBV6-4	10	TRBJ2-5	ARTPGQGRKY
TRBV20-1	13	TRBJ2-7	SASPERGTSYEQY
TRBV12-3/TRBV12-4	13	TRBJ1-2	ASSFGRALIYGYT
TRBV24-1	13	TRBJ2-1	ATSDVLARSNEQF
TRBV20-1	11	TRBJ2-1	SARPSAGDEQF
TRBV9	14	TRBJ2-1	ASSPSGRSSYNEQF
TRBV7-2	13	TRBJ2-2	ASSSETENTGELF